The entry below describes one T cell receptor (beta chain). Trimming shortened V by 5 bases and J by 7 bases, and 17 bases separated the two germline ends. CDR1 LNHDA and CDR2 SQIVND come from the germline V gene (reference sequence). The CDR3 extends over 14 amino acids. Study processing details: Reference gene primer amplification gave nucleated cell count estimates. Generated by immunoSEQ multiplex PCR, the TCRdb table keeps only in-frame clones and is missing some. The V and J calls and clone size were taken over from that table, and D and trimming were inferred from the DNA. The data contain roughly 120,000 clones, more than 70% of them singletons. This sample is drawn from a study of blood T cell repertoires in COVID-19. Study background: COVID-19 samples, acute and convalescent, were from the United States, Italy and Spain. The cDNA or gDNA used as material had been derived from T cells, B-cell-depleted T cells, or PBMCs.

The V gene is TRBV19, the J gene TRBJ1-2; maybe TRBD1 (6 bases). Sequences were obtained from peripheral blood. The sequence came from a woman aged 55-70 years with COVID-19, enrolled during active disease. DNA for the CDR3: TGTGCCAGTAGTGCAACAGGGATTCTTCGTGGCTACACCTTC. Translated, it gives CASSATGILRGYTF.